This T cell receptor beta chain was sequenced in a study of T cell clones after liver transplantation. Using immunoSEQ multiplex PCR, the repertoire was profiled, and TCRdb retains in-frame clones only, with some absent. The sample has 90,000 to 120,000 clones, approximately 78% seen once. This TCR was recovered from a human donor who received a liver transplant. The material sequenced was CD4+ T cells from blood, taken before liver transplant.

CDR3 nucleotides: TGTGCCAGCAGCCACCCCAGCACAGATACGCAGTATTTT. This sequence encodes CASSHPSTDTQYF. This sequence joins TRBV7-2 and TRBJ2-3, with D uncertain. CDR3 length: 13 residues. Germline values: CDR1 SGHTA, CDR2 FQGNSA. Trimming removed 5 bases at V and 0 bases at J, with 6 bases between.